Listed here is a single TCR beta chain. Its antigen is currently not known. It has no much larger one-base neighbor in the sample; base qualities were not kept. Set within a cohort of healthcare workers in London, UK, this nested case-control study involved weekly PCR testing of nasopharyngeal swabs along with blood sampling. Healthcare workers were enrolled in the week of the UK lockdown, from 23 to 31 March 2020, and were followed every week for up to roughly 15 weeks. The CDR3 goes from the cysteine to the phenylalanine over 11 residues. Only the CDR3 portion is preserved as DNA: 33 bases, with reading frame beginning at the first base. The germline V gene supplies CDR1 ENHRY and CDR2 SYGVKD. Cut back by 0 bases and 9 bases, the V and J ends lie 3 bases apart. Libraries were built with 5' RACE. The sample was run on a NextSeq 500. Unique molecular identifiers were attached to individual cDNA molecules in the TCR library protocol so that sequencing error and PCR bias could be corrected. Both TCR alpha and beta chains were sequenced, and tight co-correlation was observed between alpha and beta sequence abundances in each sample. As for how the authors treated the data: Decombinator V4 was used to annotate the V gene, J gene and CDR3 of the TCR sequences. TCRs were defined as expanded if a significant change between any two time points was detected under a Poisson model with p below 0.0001. TCR abundances were normalised to the total number of TCRs sequenced per sample and were expressed as counts per million. MAIT TCRs were defined by TRAV1-2 paired with TRAJ12, TRAJ20 or TRAJ33, and iNKT TCRs by TRAV10 paired with TRAJ18. VDJdb, accessed on 1 November 2021, was searched for TCRs annotated for CMV, EBV and SARS-CoV-2, and TCRs annotated for more than one antigen were excluded. TCRdb reanalyzed the raw reads on its own, using fastp at Q25 for trimming and MiXCR for clone calling, and kept in-frame beta chains. Entries are consolidated by CDR3 protein sequence, retaining the most common genes and DNA. The V and J calls come from TCRdb's annotation, not from the publication. The sample table lists some 73,000 distinct CDR3 sequences, roughly 12% of them with a count of one. The top ten constitute roughly 3.1% of the sample.

This sample was included in a study of early T cells in non-severe SARS-CoV-2 infection (dated by TCRdb to the early 2020s). In terms of the full investigation: Because TCR sequencing relied on bulk RNA taken from unsorted whole blood, pairing of alpha and beta chains was not possible.

The paper's findings and limits, for the study overall: VDJdb matching was skewed toward anti-spike CD8 responses, so virus-specific expansions were likely underestimated and private and CD4 specificities were missed.

Sequenced: whole blood. This receptor was obtained from an adult who was a healthcare worker with PCR-confirmed SARS-CoV-2 infection or an uninfected control (not recorded which). Here the chain combines TRBV10-3 and TRBJ2-1, with the D gene too uncertain to name. CDR3 reads: CAISESVEQFF. The DNA reads TGTGCCATCAGTGAGTCTGTTGAGCAGTTCTTC.